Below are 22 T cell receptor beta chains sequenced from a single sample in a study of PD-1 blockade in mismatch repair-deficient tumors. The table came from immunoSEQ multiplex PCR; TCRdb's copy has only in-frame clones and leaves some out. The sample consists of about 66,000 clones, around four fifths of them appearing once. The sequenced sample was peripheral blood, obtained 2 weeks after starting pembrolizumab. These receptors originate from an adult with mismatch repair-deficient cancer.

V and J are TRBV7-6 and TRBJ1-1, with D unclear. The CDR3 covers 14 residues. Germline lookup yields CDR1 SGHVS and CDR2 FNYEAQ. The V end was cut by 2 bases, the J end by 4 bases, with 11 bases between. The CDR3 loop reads CASSLSRVGTEAFF. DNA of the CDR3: TGTGCCAGCAGCTTAAGCCGGGTTGGCACTGAAGCTTTCTTT.

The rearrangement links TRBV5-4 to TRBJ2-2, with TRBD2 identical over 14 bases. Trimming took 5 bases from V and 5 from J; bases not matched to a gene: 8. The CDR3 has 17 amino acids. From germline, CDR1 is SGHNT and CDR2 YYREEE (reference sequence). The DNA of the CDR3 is TGTGCCAGCAGTTCGGGACTAGCGGGAGAGGATACCGGGGAGCTGTTTTTT. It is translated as CASSSGLAGEDTGELFF.

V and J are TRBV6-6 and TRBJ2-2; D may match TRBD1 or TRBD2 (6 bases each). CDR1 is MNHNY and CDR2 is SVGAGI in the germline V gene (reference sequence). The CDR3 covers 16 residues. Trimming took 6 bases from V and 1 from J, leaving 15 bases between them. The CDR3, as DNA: TGTGCCAGCAGCCCCAGGGGAGCGGGGAACACCGGGGAGCTGTTTTTT. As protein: CASSPRGAGNTGELFF.

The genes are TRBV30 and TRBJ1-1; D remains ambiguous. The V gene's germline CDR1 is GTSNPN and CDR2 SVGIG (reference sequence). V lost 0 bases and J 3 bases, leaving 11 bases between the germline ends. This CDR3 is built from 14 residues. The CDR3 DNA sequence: TGTGCCTGGAGTGTTGGGCCCGGGGACACTGAAGCTTTCTTT. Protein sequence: CAWSVGPGDTEAFF.

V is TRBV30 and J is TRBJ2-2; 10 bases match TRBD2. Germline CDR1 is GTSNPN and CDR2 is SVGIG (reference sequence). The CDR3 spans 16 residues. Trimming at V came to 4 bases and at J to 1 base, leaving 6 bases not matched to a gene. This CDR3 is CAWNPKRGGNTGELFF. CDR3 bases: TGTGCCTGGAACCCCAAGCGGGGGGGGAACACCGGGGAGCTGTTTTTT.

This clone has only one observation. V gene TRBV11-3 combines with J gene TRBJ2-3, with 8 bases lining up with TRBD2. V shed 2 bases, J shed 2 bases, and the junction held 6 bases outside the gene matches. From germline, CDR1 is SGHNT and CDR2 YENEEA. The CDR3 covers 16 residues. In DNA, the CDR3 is TGTGCCAGCAGCTTACGGGTAGCGGGGTACACAGATACGCAGTATTTT. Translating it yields CASSLRVAGYTDTQYF.

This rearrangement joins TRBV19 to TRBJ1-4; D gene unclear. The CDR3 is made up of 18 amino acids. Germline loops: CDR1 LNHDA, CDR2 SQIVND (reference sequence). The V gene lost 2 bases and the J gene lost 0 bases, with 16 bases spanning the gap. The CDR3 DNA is TGTGCCAGTAGTATATCGCCCCCCGGCAGCCCAACTAATGAAAAACTGTTTTTT. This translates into CASSISPPGSPTNEKLFF.

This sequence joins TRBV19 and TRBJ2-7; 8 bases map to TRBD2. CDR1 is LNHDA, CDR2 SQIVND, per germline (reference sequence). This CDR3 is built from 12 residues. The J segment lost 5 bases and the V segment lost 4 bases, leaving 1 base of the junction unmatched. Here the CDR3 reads CASSTAGDEQYF. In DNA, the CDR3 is TGTGCCAGTAGTACAGCGGGAGACGAGCAGTACTTC.

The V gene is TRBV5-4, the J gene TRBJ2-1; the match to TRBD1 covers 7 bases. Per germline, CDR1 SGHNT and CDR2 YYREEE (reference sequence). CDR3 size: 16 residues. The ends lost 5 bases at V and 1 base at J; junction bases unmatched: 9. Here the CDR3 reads CASSSNTGQSYNEQFF. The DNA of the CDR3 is TGTGCCAGCAGTTCAAACACGGGACAGTCCTACAATGAGCAGTTCTTC.

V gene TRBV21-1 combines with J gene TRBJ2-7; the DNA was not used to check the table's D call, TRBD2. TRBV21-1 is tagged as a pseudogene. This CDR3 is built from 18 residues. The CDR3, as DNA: TGTGCCAGCAGCAAATCTCGAGAACGGACTAGCGGGAGGGCCAAGCAGTACTTC. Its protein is CASSKSRERTSGRAKQYF.

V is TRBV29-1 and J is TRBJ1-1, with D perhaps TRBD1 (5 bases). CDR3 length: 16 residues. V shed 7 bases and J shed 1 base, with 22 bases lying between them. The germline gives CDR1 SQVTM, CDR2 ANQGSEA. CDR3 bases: TGCAGCGCTGGTCTCCGGGGACTGAACTCGAACACTGAAGCTTTCTTT. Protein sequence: CSAGLRGLNSNTEAFF.

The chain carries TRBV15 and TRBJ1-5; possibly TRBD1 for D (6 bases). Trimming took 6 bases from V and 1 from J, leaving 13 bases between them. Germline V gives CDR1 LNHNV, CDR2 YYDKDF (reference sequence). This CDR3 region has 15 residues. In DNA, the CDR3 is TGTGCCACCAGTGCCTCAGGGGCCAGCAATCAGCCCCAGCATTTT. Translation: CATSASGASNQPQHF.

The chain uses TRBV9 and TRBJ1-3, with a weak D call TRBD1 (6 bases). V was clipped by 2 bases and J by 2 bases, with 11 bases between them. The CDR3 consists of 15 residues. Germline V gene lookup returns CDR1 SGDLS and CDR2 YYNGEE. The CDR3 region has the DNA TGTGCCAGCAGCGTTTCAGACAGGACTGGAAACACCATATATTTT. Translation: CASSVSDRTGNTIYF. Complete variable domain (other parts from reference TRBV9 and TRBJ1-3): DSGVTQTPKHLITATGQRVTLRCSPRSGDLSVYWYQQSLDQGLQFLIQYYNGEERAKGNILERFSAQQFPDLHSELNLSSLELGDSALYFCASSVSDRTGNTIYFGEGSWLTVV.

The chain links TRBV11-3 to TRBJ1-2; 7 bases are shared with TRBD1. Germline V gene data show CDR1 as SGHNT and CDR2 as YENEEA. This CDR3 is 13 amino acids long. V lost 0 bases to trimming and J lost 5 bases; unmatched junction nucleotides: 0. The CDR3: CASSLEQGYGYTF. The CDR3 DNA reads TGTGCCAGCAGCTTAGAACAGGGGTATGGCTACACCTTC.

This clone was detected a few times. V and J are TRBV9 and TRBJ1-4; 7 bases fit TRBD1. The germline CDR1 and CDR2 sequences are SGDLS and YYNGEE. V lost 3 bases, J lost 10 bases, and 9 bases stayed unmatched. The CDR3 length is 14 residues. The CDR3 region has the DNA TGTGCCAGCAGCGCAGGGGGGGCGCCGGGAAAACTGTTTTTT. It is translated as CASSAGGAPGKLFF. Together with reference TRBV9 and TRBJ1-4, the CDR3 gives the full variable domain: DSGVTQTPKHLITATGQRVTLRCSPRSGDLSVYWYQQSLDQGLQFLIQYYNGEERAKGNILERFSAQQFPDLHSELNLSSLELGDSALYFCASSAGGAPGKLFFGSGTQLSVL.

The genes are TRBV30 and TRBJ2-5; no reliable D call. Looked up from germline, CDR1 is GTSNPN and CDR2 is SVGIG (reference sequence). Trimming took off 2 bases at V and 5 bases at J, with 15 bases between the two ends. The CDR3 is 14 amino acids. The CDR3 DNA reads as TGTGCCTGGAGTATAAGTTGGTTTGGGGAGACCCAGTACTTC. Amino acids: CAWSISWFGETQYF.

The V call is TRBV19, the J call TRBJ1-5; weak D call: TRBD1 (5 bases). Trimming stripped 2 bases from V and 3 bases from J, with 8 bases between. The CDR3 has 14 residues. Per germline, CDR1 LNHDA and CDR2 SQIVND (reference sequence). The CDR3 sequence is CASSITGDNQPQHF. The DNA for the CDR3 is TGTGCCAGTAGTATAACGGGGGACAATCAGCCCCAGCATTTT.

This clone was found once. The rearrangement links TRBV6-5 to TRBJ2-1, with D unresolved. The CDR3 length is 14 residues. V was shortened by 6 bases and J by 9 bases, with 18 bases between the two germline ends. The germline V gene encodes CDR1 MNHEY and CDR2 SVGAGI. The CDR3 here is CASRSPGPPGEQFF. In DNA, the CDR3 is TGTGCCAGCAGGTCACCGGGTCCACCAGGTGAGCAGTTCTTC.

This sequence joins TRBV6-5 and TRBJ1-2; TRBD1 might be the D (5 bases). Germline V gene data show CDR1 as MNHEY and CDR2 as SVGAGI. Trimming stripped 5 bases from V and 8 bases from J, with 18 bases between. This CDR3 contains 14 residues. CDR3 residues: CASSGRPGGGGYTF. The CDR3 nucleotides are TGTGCCAGCAGTGGGCGGCCAGGCGGGGGAGGCTACACCTTC.

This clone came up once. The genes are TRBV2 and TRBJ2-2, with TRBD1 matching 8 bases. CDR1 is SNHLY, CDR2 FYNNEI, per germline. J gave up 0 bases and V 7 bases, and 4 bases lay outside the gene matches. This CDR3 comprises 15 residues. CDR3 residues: CASTTDRANTGELFF. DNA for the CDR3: TGTGCCAGCACCACGGACAGGGCGAACACCGGGGAGCTGTTTTTT.

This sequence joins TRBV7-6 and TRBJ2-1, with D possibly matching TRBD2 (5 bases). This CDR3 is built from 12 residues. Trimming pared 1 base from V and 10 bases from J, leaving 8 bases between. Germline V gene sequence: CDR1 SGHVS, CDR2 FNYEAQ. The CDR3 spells CASSLGTAEQFF. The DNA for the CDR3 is TGTGCCAGCAGCTTAGGGACTGCCGAGCAGTTCTTC. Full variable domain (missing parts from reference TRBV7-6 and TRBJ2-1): GAGVSQSPRYKVTKRGQDVALRCDPISGHVSLYWYRQALGQGPEFLTYFNYEAQQDKSGLPNDRFSAERPEGSISTLTIQRTEQRDSAMYRCASSLGTAEQFFGPGTRLTVL.

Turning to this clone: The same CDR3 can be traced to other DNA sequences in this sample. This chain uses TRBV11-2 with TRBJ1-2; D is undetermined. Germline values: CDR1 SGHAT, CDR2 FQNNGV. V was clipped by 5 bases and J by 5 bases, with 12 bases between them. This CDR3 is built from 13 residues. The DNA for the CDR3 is TGTGCCAGCAGCCCGGCGGGTGGATATGGCTACACCTTC. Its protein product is CASSPAGGYGYTF.